This T cell receptor (beta chain) originates from a study of siplizumab effects on memory and regulatory T cells. Turning to the study itself: Paired mixed lymphocyte reactions were set up, with siplizumab at about 0.99 ug/mL or without drug.

CDR1 and CDR2 (germline): MDHEN, SYDVKM. The length of the CDR3 is 14 residues. V shed 2 bases and J 8 bases; nucleotides not matched to a gene: 5. The assay looked at some 96,000 TCR templates in each sample. The method was immunoSEQ multiplex PCR; TCRdb's version includes in-frame clones alone and lacks a portion of them. The table records about 10,000 clones, just over 45% of them present only once. Study results and limitations: Naive T cells seemed more diverse than memory cells; they also seemed major alloresponse contributors.

Coculturing of the mixed lymphocyte reaction cells was performed at 37°C for over 5 days. Responder PBMCs were labelled with CFSE and stimulator PBMCs with Violet Dye, mixed 1:1. Turning to this clone: The antigen is undetermined.

The material sequenced was CFSE-low (dividing) CD4+ T cells sorted from an allogeneic mixed lymphocyte reaction. The V gene is TRBV28, the J gene TRBJ1-4; 7 bases align to TRBD1. The clonotype comes from a human donor in good health; the cells came from an allogeneic mixed lymphocyte reaction. The CDR3 loop reads CASSLKVQGEKLFF. The CDR3 DNA reads as TGTGCCAGCAGTTTAAAAGTACAGGGGGAAAAACTGTTTTTT.